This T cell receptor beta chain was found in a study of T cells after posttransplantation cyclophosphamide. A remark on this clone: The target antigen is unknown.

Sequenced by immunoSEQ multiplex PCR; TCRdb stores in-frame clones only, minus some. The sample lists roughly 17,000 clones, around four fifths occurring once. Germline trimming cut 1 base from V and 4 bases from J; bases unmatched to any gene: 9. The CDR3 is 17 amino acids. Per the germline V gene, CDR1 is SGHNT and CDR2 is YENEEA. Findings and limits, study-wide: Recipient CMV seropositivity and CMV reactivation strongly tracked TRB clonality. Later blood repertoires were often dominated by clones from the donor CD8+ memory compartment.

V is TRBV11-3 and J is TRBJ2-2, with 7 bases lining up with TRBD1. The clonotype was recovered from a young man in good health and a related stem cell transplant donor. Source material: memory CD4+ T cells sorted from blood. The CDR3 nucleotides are TGTGCCAGCAGCTTAGGTGGGGACAGATACGGCACCGGGGAGCTGTTTTTT. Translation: CASSLGGDRYGTGELFF.